This is a list of T cell receptor beta chains from one sample in a study of blood T cell repertoires in COVID-19. Only in-frame clones appear in the TCRdb table, and some are missing; sequencing was by immunoSEQ multiplex PCR. Of roughly 200,000 clones listed, around nine tenths are singletons. What was sequenced was peripheral blood. Receptors were obtained from a woman between 18 and 29 years old who had recovered from COVID-19. Both conserved end residues are part of each CDR3. The D gene is left open where the match is weak. The size field is filled for only some rows; it gives once, few, many or a size class.

clone_size d_call j_call v_call cdr3_nt cdr3_aa
- TRBD2 TRBJ2-3 TRBV5-5 TGTGCCAGCAGCCCGGGACTAGCGGGGGGATTAGATACGCAGTATTTT CASSPGLAGGLDTQYF
once TRBD2 TRBJ2-2 TRBV7-8 TGTGCCAGCAGCTTAGCGACTAGCGGGGGGGGAACCGGGGAGCTGTTTTTT CASSLATSGGGTGELFF
once TRBD1 TRBJ2-2 TRBV3-1/TRBV3-2 TGTGCCAGCAGCCAAACCGGGACAGGTGGGGACACCGGGGAGCTGTTTTTT CASSQTGTGGDTGELFF
- - TRBJ1-5 TRBV4-3 TGCGCCAGCAGCTCACAGGAGAATCAGCCCCAGCATTTT CASSSQENQPQHF
few - TRBJ1-2 TRBV4-3 TGCGCCAGCAGCCAAGACTCTTCGCGGTCCTATGGCTACACCTTC CASSQDSSRSYGYTF
once TRBD1 TRBJ2-7 TRBV29-1 TGCAGCGTTGGGGACAGGGGAGGGGAGCAGTACTTC CSVGDRGGEQYF
once - TRBJ1-1 TRBV5-6 TGTGCCAGCAGATACTTTGGACAGAAGAACACTGAAGCTTTCTTT CASRYFGQKNTEAFF
- TRBD2 TRBJ2-3 TRBV7-2 TGTGCCAGCAGATCGGGACTAGCGGGGTTCACAGATACGCAGTATTTT CASRSGLAGFTDTQYF
few - TRBJ1-5 TRBV7-8 TGTGCCAGCAGCTCATCCCTCCGGGACTCCAATCAGCCCCAGCATTTT CASSSSLRDSNQPQHF
- TRBD1 TRBJ1-2 TRBV25-1 TGTGCCAGCATGAGAACAGGGGCCCCCTATGGCTACACCTTC CASMRTGAPYGYTF
- TRBD1 TRBJ2-7 TRBV27 TGTGCCAGCAGTTTGACAGGGTACGAGCAGTACTTC CASSLTGYEQYF
- - TRBJ1-2 TRBV6-5 TGTGCCAGCAGTTTTACAGGGCCGTGGGGCGATGGCTACACCTTC CASSFTGPWGDGYTF
- TRBD1 TRBJ1-3 TRBV5-4 TGTGCCAGCAGCGCCCGGACAGGGGGCGGAAACACCATATATTTT CASSARTGGGNTIYF
once TRBD2 TRBJ2-7 TRBV7-8 TGTGCCAGCAGCTTAGCGGGCGGGGGACTCTACGAGCAGTACTTC CASSLAGGGLYEQYF
- TRBD1 TRBJ1-3 TRBV7-8 TGTGCCAGCAGCCCCCTCACAGGGGGCACTGGAAACACCATATATTTT CASSPLTGGTGNTIYF
- - TRBJ2-1 TRBV6-2/TRBV6-3 TGTGCCAGCAGTCCCAGTCGCAATGAGCAGTTCTTC CASSPSRNEQFF
- TRBD1 TRBJ1-2 TRBV25-1 TGTGCCAGCAGTGACGACCAGGGGGTATATGGCTACACCTTC CASSDDQGVYGYTF
- TRBD2 TRBJ2-1 TRBV4-1 TGCGCCAGCAGACAGGGACTAGCGGGAACCTCCTACAATGAGCAGTTCTTC CASRQGLAGTSYNEQFF
- - TRBJ1-3 TRBV29-1 TGCAGCGTTGTTGGGCAGCCCTCTGGAAACACCATATACTTT CSVVGQPSGNTIYF
- TRBD1 TRBJ1-2 TRBV5-1 TGCGCCAGCAGCTTGGGGGACAGGGAGTCTCTCTATGGCTACACCTTC CASSLGDRESLYGYTF
- - TRBJ2-4 TRBV5-5 TGTGCCAGCAGCTTGCTCGGGGAAAACATTCAGTACTTC CASSLLGENIQYF
- TRBD2 TRBJ2-5 TRBV7-8 TGTGCCAGCAGCTTAGAACCGGGAGGGCCTCCGGAGACCCAGTACTTC CASSLEPGGPPETQYF
- - TRBJ1-4 TRBV2 TGTGCCAGCAGTGAAAAACTGGGGAGGGACGATGAAAAACTGTTTTTT CASSEKLGRDDEKLFF
- TRBD2 TRBJ2-3 TRBV11-2 TGTGCCAGCAGTTCCCAACCGGGACTAGCCGGGAACACAGATACGCAGTATTTT CASSSQPGLAGNTDTQYF
- TRBD1 TRBJ2-7 TRBV7-9 TGTGCCAGCAGATATGGGCAGGGGGAATCCTACGAGCAGTACTTC CASRYGQGESYEQYF
- TRBD2 TRBJ2-5 TRBV18 TGTGCCAGCTCACCACCTCCGGGACTAGCGGGGGAAGAGACCCAGTACTTC CASSPPPGLAGEETQYF
once TRBD1 TRBJ2-5 TRBV5-4 TGTGCCAGCAGCACCCCTCAGGGGGAGGAGACCCAGTACTTC CASSTPQGEETQYF
- - TRBJ1-1 TRBV4-1 TGCGCCAGCAGCCAAGGTTTAATGGCAGGCCCCCTTATCCCTGAAGCTTTCTTT CASSQGLMAGPLIPEAFF
few - TRBJ1-1 TRBV5-1 TGCGCCAGCAGCCTGACAGGAAACACTGAAGCTTTCTTT CASSLTGNTEAFF
- - TRBJ1-6 TRBV11-2 TGTGCCAGCAGCGTTGTAAGGGGGTATAATTCACCCCTCCACTTT CASSVVRGYNSPLHF
once TRBD1 TRBJ2-3 TRBV11-3 TGTGCCAGCTCGAGGCGAGGGACAGGGGGCTTAGATACGCAGTATTTT CASSRRGTGGLDTQYF
- TRBD2 TRBJ2-7 TRBV5-4 TGTGCCAGCAGCTACTCTGGGGCGGGGGACCACGAGCAGTACTTC CASSYSGAGDHEQYF
- TRBD1 TRBJ2-2 TRBV5-1 TGCGCCAGCAGCGGGACAGGATTTAACACCGGGGAGCTGTTTTTT CASSGTGFNTGELFF
- TRBD2 TRBJ2-2 TRBV6-2/TRBV6-3 TGTGCCAGCAGTTACCTTCGAAGACTAGCGGGCCGGAACACCGGGGAGCTGTTTTTT CASSYLRRLAGRNTGELFF
- TRBD2 TRBJ2-3 TRBV9 TGTGCCAGCAGCGTAGGGGGACTAGCGGGAGCAGATACGCAGTATTTT CASSVGGLAGADTQYF
- - TRBJ2-7 TRBV28 TGTGCCAGCAGTTTATACCAGTACGAGCAGTACTTC CASSLYQYEQYF
- - TRBJ1-4 TRBV27 TGTGCCAGCAGTTTTTCCGGCGGGTTAAATGAAAAACTGTTTTTT CASSFSGGLNEKLFF
- TRBD1 TRBJ1-2 TRBV3-1/TRBV3-2 TGTGCCAGCAGTCGCCTCGGGACAGGAGCAGACTACACCTTC CASSRLGTGADYTF
- - TRBJ1-1 TRBV12-3/TRBV12-4 TGTGCCAGCAAGCCCGGGATCTTGGCTGAAGCTTTCTTT CASKPGILAEAFF
- TRBD1 TRBJ1-3 TRBV5-6 TGTGCCAGCAGCGCGGGACAGGGCAGACCTTCTGGAAACACCATATATTTT CASSAGQGRPSGNTIYF
- TRBD1 TRBJ1-6 TRBV2 TGTGCCAGCAGAGGGACAGTTAATTCACCCCTCCACTTT CASRGTVNSPLHF
once - TRBJ2-1 TRBV15 TGTGCCACCAGCAGGTACTACAATGAGCAGTTCTTC CATSRYYNEQFF
- TRBD2 TRBJ2-5 TRBV11-3 TGTGCCAGCAGCTTAACTAGCGGCCGGGTGGAGACCCAGTACTTC CASSLTSGRVETQYF
- - TRBJ2-7 TRBV14 TGTGCCAGCAGCCAAGGGCCAGGAGGGTCAGGGGAGCAGTACTTC CASSQGPGGSGEQYF
- TRBD2 TRBJ2-7 TRBV5-4 TGTGCCAGCAGCTTGGGGGGGGGCTCCTACGAGCAGTACTTC CASSLGGGSYEQYF
few TRBD2 TRBJ2-1 TRBV11-3 TGTGCCAGCAGCTTAGGCCTAGCGGGGGCGGGAGAGCAGTTCTTC CASSLGLAGAGEQFF
- TRBD2 TRBJ2-2 TRBV19 TGTGCCAGTAGTATCAGCGGGAGGGGGATCGGGGAGCTGTTTTTT CASSISGRGIGELFF
- TRBD2 TRBJ2-1 TRBV27 TGTGCCAGCAGTGCACTTGGCGGGAGGTCTGGGGTGCAGTTCTTC CASSALGGRSGVQFF
- - TRBJ2-1 TRBV13 TGTGCCAGCAGCTTAGGCGGGGGAGAGCAGTTCTTC CASSLGGGEQFF
- - TRBJ1-3 TRBV19 TGTGCCAGTATCGGGGGCTCTGGAAACACCATATATTTT CASIGGSGNTIYF
- TRBD1 TRBJ1-1 TRBV3-1/TRBV3-2 TGTGCCAGCAGCCGCAGGGGGTTAAACACTGAAGCTTTCTTT CASSRRGLNTEAFF
- TRBD2 TRBJ2-1 TRBV13 TGTGCCAGCAGCCCGGGACTAGCGGGGGACAATGAGCAGTTCTTC CASSPGLAGDNEQFF
- TRBD1 TRBJ1-4 TRBV4-1 TGCGCCAGCAGCCCCGGGACAGTTGCAACTAATGAAAAACTGTTTTTT CASSPGTVATNEKLFF
- - TRBJ2-3 TRBV19 TGTGCCAGTACAAACACAGATACGCAGTATTTT CASTNTDTQYF
- - TRBJ2-4 TRBV5-6 TGTGCCAGCAGGCGCGGGACTCCCAAAAACATTCAGTACTTC CASRRGTPKNIQYF
- TRBD1 TRBJ1-6 TRBV7-3 TGTGCCAGCAGTCGGGACAGGAATTCACCCCTCCACTTT CASSRDRNSPLHF
once TRBD1 TRBJ1-2 TRBV7-2 TGTGCCAGCAGCTTAGAGAACGGAGGGACAGGGGTGGACTATGGCTACACCTTC CASSLENGGTGVDYGYTF